Described below is a single T cell receptor (beta chain) sequence and its context. Trimming stripped 8 bases from V and 0 bases from J, with 9 bases between. From germline, CDR1 is MNHEY and CDR2 SVGAGI. The length of the CDR3 is 13 residues. The sample is drawn from a study of blood T cell repertoires in COVID-19. Looking at the study overall: Sites across the United States, Italy and Spain contributed samples from acute and convalescent COVID-19. PBMCs, B-cell-depleted T cells, or T cells were the source of the cDNA or gDNA that made up the material.

Original analysis: It was from reference gene primer amplification that nucleated cell counts were estimated. Produced via immunoSEQ multiplex PCR; TCRdb's table is partial and in-frame only. The DNA gave D and trimming, while V, J and clone size come from that table. Of 150,000 to 200,000 clones listed, 65% to 90% were seen once; the top ten hold about 1.5%. The chain couples TRBV6-5 to TRBJ2-3, with a weak D call TRBD2 (6 bases). The receptor was isolated from a human donor in a cohort sampled during active COVID-19. Sequenced sample: peripheral blood. The CDR3 nucleotides read TGTGCCAGCGGGGCGGGGAGCACAGATACGCAGTATTTT. Its translation: CASGAGSTDTQYF.